This passage covers 20 T cell receptor beta chains from one sample sequenced in a study of CD8+ T cells in alopecia areata. cDNA prepared by RNA extraction and subsequent reverse transcription served as the template for sequencing. The assay was immunoSEQ multiplex PCR, and TCRdb's table has in-frame clones only and misses some. The table records roughly 210,000 clones, roughly 44% of them present only once. Treatment: oral pan-JAK inhibitor, 5-10 mg twice daily. The sample here was CD4+ T cells sorted from blood, taken around week 37, from a patient treated with tofacitinib. These receptors were collected from a human donor with alopecia areata.

This clone is a singleton in its sample. CDR3 DNA sequence: TGTGCCAGCACCCTAGGGACACCCAAATACAATGAGCAGTTCTTC. This gives the protein CASTLGTPKYNEQFF. V usage is TRBV7-2 and J usage is TRBJ2-1; D perhaps matches TRBD1 (6 bases). Trimming stripped 7 bases from V and 4 bases from J, with 17 bases between. This CDR3 is built from 15 residues. Germline CDR1 is SGHTA and CDR2 is FQGNSA.

This clone was counted a single time. The chain combines TRBV30 with TRBJ2-3; 7 bases match TRBD1. The CDR3 spans 15 residues. Germline V gene lookup returns CDR1 GTSNPN and CDR2 SVGIG (reference sequence). V was clipped by 1 base and J by 3 bases; unmatched bases: 7. CDR3 protein: CAWSGGGRGTDTQYF. CDR3 in DNA: TGTGCCTGGAGTGGAGGGGGCCGGGGAACAGATACGCAGTATTTT.

J is TRBJ2-7 and V is TRBV10-3; D ambiguous. V was shortened by 3 bases and J by 0 bases, with 3 bases between the two germline ends. This CDR3 comprises 12 residues. Germline V gene sequence: CDR1 ENHRY, CDR2 SYGVKD. For the CDR3, the DNA is TGTGCCATCAGTGACAGCTCCTACGAGCAGTACTTC. This sequence encodes CAISDSSYEQYF.

CDR3 in amino acids: CASSLAGERYTDTQYF. The CDR3 DNA is TGTGCCAGCAGCTTAGCCGGGGAGCGATACACAGATACGCAGTATTTT. V usage is TRBV5-4 and J usage is TRBJ2-3; D might be TRBD2 (5 bases). The CDR3 has 16 amino acids. The V end was cut by 2 bases, the J end by 2 bases, with 15 bases between. Germline CDR1 is SGHNT and CDR2 is YYREEE (reference sequence).

Only a few counts were recorded for this clone. The CDR3 coding sequence is TGCAGCCTGATCCGGGACAGGGGGCGCAATGAGCAGTTCTTC. This gives the protein CSLIRDRGRNEQFF. The chain is built from TRBV29-1 and TRBJ2-1; 12 bases line up with TRBD1. Per the germline V gene, CDR1 is SQVTM and CDR2 is ANQGSEA. The CDR3 loop spans 14 amino acids. V shed 8 bases, J shed 6 bases, and the junction held 8 bases outside the gene matches.

The chain combines TRBV4-3 with TRBJ2-1; 13 nucleotides agree with TRBD2. This CDR3 spans 17 amino acids. From germline, CDR1 is LGHNA and CDR2 YSLEER. After removal of 1 base from V and 4 bases from J, the junction contained 4 bases not matched to a gene. The CDR3 region is CASSQGTSGSRYNEQFF. The CDR3 bases are TGCGCCAGCAGCCAAGGGACTAGCGGGAGTAGATACAATGAGCAGTTCTTC.

Comments on this clone: At one of its ends the junction is not consistent with the germline gene, which may arise from a read error. CDR3 DNA sequence: TGTTCAACCGGGAGAGCTTTCTTT. It specifies CSTGRAFF. The chain carries TRBV20-1 and TRBJ1-1, with D uncertain. Germline CDR1 DFQATT, CDR2 SNEGSKA (reference sequence). This CDR3 is built from 8 residues.

The chain has TRBV5-6 and TRBJ2-5; TRBD2 is a possible D gene (6 bases). The CDR3 sequence is 14 residues long. V was clipped by 2 bases and J by 4 bases, with 12 bases between them. Germline CDR1 SGHDT, CDR2 YYEEEE. The CDR3 reads CASSLTGVGETQYF. Written as DNA, the CDR3 is TGTGCCAGCAGCTTAACGGGAGTGGGAGAGACCCAGTACTTC. Combining the CDR3 with reference TRBV5-6 and TRBJ2-5 gives the whole variable domain DAGVTQSPTHLIKTRGQQVTLRCSPKSGHDTVSWYQQALGQGPQFIFQYYEEEERQRGNFPDRFSGHQFPNYSSELNVNALLLGDSALYLCASSLTGVGETQYFGPGTRLLVL.

J is TRBJ2-5 and V is TRBV7-2, with a possible D match to TRBD2 (7 bases). The CDR3 sequence is 15 residues long. The germline gives CDR1 SGHTA, CDR2 FQGNSA. V dropped 4 bases and J dropped 5 bases, with 17 bases sitting between them. CDR3 sequence: CASSSRGGGVETQYF. CDR3 DNA: TGTGCCAGCAGCTCCCGGGGAGGGGGAGTTGAGACCCAGTACTTC.

The chain couples TRBV7-2 to TRBJ2-5; D perhaps matches TRBD1 (6 bases). Germline V gene sequence: CDR1 SGHTA, CDR2 FQGNSA. The CDR3 spans 13 residues. V was clipped by 1 base and J by 4 bases, with 7 bases between them. This chain's CDR3 is CASSLVGGETQYF. DNA of the CDR3: TGTGCCAGCAGCTTAGTAGGGGGAGAGACCCAGTACTTC.

In its sample, this clone was seen a few times. The rearrangement links TRBV15 to TRBJ2-7; D is uncertain. CDR1 is LNHNV, CDR2 YYDKDF, per germline (reference sequence). Between the trimmed V and J ends, which lost 0 bases and 10 bases, there was a span of 16 bases. CDR3 size: 14 residues. In DNA, the CDR3 is TGTGCCACCAGCAGAGATGTAGGAAGAGCCCTCCAGTACTTC. Protein product: CATSRDVGRALQYF.

This clone was observed a few times. The chain combines TRBV19 with TRBJ1-1; no reliable D call. The CDR3 totals 16 residues. V was shortened by 3 bases and J by 4 bases, with 18 bases between the two germline ends. CDR1 and CDR2 (germline): LNHDA, SQIVND (reference sequence). The CDR3 sequence is CASSISSGHSGTEAFF. DNA for the CDR3: TGTGCCAGTAGTATTAGTTCGGGCCATTCGGGCACTGAAGCTTTCTTT.

V and J are TRBV18 and TRBJ2-3; D is unclear. The germline gives CDR1 KGHSH, CDR2 LQKENI. This CDR3 is 13 amino acids long. Trimming removed 6 bases from V and 5 bases from J, with 12 bases in between. CDR3 in DNA: TGTGCCAGCTCTGGGCCCTCGGGAGATACGCAGTATTTT. Amino acid sequence: CASSGPSGDTQYF.

This clone was picked up many times. The chain has TRBV18 and TRBJ2-1; 7 nucleotides line up with TRBD2. In germline, CDR1 is KGHSH, CDR2 LQKENI. There are 16 residues in the CDR3. V gave up 3 bases and J gave up 8 bases; unmatched junction bases: 13. The CDR3 sequence: CASSPAAGVSGHEQFF. CDR3 bases: TGTGCCAGCTCACCTGCCGCGGGAGTGAGCGGGCATGAGCAGTTCTTC.

The rearrangement links TRBV2 to TRBJ2-1; 7 bases are shared with TRBD2. J lost 12 bases, V lost 7 bases, and 12 bases had no gene match. The CDR3 is made up of 13 amino acids. Per germline, CDR1 SNHLY and CDR2 FYNNEI. CDR3 sequence (DNA): TGTGCCAGCACCCCTCCCAGCGGGAATAGGCAGTTCTTC. This gives the protein CASTPPSGNRQFF. Using reference TRBV2 and TRBJ2-1 for the parts outside the CDR3, the full variable domain is EPEVTQTPSHQVTQMGQEVILRCVPISNHLYFYWYRQILGQKVEFLVSFYNNEISEKSEIFDDQFSVERPDGSNFTLKIRSTKLEDSAMYFCASTPPSGNRQFFGPGTRLTVL.

This clone was counted a few times. The chain is built from TRBV29-1 and TRBJ1-5; a possible D gene is TRBD1 (5 bases). The CDR3 extends over 14 amino acids. V gave up 6 bases and J gave up 0 bases, with 12 bases separating them. CDR1 and CDR2 from the germline V gene are SQVTM and ANQGSEA. CDR3 region: CSVCDSSSNQPQHF. The CDR3, as DNA: TGCAGCGTATGTGACAGTTCTAGCAATCAGCCCCAGCATTTT.

The rearrangement uses TRBV5-1 and TRBJ2-1; TRBD2 agrees at 9 bases. This CDR3 has 16 amino acids. The germline gives CDR1 SGHRS, CDR2 YFSETQ. V gave up 2 bases and J gave up 6 bases; unmatched junction bases: 9. The CDR3 bases are TGCGCCAGCAGCTTTAGCGGGAGCGGAGTGGGCAATGAGCAGTTCTTC. Its protein product is CASSFSGSGVGNEQFF.

This clone was found once. V is TRBV4-1 and J is TRBJ2-7, with 9 positions matching TRBD1. In germline, CDR1 is MGHRA, CDR2 YSYEKL. The CDR3 totals 15 residues. The V gene end was trimmed by 4 bases and the J gene end by 1 base; junction bases not matched to a gene: 5. The CDR3 DNA sequence: TGCGCCAGCAGCCGGGGACAGGGAAGTTCCTACGAGCAGTACTTC. Protein sequence: CASSRGQGSSYEQYF.

The CDR3 DNA follows: TGTGCCTGGAGTCCCCAGTGGGAGGGTGCGCGGGGTACGCAGTATTTT. Encoded protein: CAWSPQWEGARGTQYF. The chain is built from TRBV30 and TRBJ2-3, with 7 bases identical to TRBD2. The CDR3 is 16 residues long. Trimming took 2 bases from V and 8 from J; bases not matched to a gene: 16. Germline CDR1 and CDR2: GTSNPN and SVGIG (reference sequence).

This clone was seen a few times. The chain recombines TRBV19 with TRBJ2-3; unclear D gene. The CDR3 length is 13 residues. Germline values: CDR1 LNHDA, CDR2 SQIVND (reference sequence). The V end lost 7 bases, the J end lost 8 bases, and 16 bases lay between the germline ends. The CDR3 here is CASMTSGPGTQYF. In DNA form, the CDR3 reads TGTGCCAGTATGACCTCTGGGCCAGGTACGCAGTATTTT.